This record looks at one TCR beta chain sequence and its context. What it recognizes is unknown. Over 95% purity was reached by all sorted populations. This record comes from a study of beta chain features in type 1 diabetes. Findings and limits, study-wide: There was a moderate but significant shortening of TCRB CDR3s in all four CD4+ subsets of Type 1 diabetes patients. TCRB repertoires of naive, central memory and Treg cells appeared more similar among patients than among healthy donors. Among type 1 diabetes patients, VDJ junctions had fewer insertions and more deletions.

This CDR3 contains 16 residues. V dropped 5 bases and J dropped 5 bases, with 21 bases sitting between them. The germline V gene encodes CDR1 SGHVS and CDR2 FQNEAQ. Expressed TCRB transcripts got sequenced, as all isolated RNA was reverse transcribed. The protocol was immunoSEQ multiplex PCR, while the TCRdb copy is restricted to in-frame clones and leaves out a portion. The sample shows a few hundred thousand clones, 9.6% of them seen only once. The sequence was obtained from a young woman in good health. The chain employs TRBV7-8 and TRBJ1-1, with TRBD1 as a possible D gene (6 bases). Sequenced input: naive CD4+ T cells from blood. Here the CDR3 DNA reads TGTGCCAGCAGCATCACTAGGACAGATCTGGGGACTGAAGCTTTCTTT. Residues: CASSITRTDLGTEAFF.